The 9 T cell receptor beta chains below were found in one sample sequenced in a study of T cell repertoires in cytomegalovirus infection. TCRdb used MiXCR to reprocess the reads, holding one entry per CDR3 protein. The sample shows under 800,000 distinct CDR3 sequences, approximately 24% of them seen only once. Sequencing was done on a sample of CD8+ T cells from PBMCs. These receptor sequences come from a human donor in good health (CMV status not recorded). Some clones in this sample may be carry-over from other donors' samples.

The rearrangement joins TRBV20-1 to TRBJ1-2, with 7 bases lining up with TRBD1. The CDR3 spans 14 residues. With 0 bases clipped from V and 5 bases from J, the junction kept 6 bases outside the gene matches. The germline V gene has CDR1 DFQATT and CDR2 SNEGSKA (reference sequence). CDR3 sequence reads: CSARDLGQEYGYTF. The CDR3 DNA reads TGCAGTGCTAGAGATCTCGGACAGGAGTATGGCTACACCTTC.

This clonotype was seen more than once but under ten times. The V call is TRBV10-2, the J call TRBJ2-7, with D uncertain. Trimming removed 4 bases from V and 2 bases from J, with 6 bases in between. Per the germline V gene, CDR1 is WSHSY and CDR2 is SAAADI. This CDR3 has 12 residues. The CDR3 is CASSVGTYEQYF. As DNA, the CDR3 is TGCGCCAGCAGTGTGGGGACCTACGAGCAGTACTTC.

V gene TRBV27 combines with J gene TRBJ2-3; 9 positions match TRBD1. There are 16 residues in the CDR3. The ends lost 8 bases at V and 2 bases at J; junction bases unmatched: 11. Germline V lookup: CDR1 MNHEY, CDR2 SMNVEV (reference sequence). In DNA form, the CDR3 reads TGTGCCAGCTATCTCCGGACAGGGGCCCCCACAGATACGCAGTATTTT. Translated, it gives CASYLRTGAPTDTQYF.

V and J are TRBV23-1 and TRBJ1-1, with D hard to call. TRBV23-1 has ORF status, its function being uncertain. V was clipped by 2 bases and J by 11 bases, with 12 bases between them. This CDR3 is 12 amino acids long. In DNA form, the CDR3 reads TGCGCCAGCAGTCAACCTTTACCCTGGGCTTTCTTT. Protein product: CASSQPLPWAFF.

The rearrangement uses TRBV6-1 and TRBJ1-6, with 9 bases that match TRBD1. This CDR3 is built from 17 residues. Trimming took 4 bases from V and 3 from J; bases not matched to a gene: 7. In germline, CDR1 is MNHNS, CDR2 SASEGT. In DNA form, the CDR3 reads TGTGCCAGCAGTGGGGTCCCGACAGGGGGCTATAATTCACCCCTCCACTTT. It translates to CASSGVPTGGYNSPLHF.

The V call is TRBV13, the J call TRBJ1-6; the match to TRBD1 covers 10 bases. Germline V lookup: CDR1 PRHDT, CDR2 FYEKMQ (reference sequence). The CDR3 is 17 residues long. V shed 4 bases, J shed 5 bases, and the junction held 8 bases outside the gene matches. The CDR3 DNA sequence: TGTGCCAGCAGCTCGCTGAGGACAGGGGGGAATAATTCACCCCTCCACTTT. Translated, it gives CASSSLRTGGNNSPLHF.

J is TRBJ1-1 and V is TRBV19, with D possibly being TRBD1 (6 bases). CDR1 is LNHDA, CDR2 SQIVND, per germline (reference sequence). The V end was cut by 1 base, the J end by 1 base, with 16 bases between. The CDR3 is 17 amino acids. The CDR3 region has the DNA TGTGCCAGTAGTATAGCAGCTGACAGGTGGAAGAACACTGAAGCTTTCTTT. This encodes CASSIAADRWKNTEAFF.

The DNA of the CDR3 is TGTGCCACCAGCTCTCGGACAGGGTGGACAGATACGCAGTATTTT. Protein sequence: CATSSRTGWTDTQYF. The chain has TRBV15 and TRBJ2-3; 8 bases agree with TRBD1. The V segment lost 5 bases and the J segment 3 bases; nucleotides outside the gene matches: 7. CDR3 length: 15 amino acids. Per germline, CDR1 LNHNV and CDR2 YYDKDF (reference sequence).

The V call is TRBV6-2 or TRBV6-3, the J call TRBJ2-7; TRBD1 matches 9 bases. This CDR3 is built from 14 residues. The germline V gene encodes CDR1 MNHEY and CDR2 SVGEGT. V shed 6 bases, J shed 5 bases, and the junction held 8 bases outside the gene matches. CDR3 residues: CASRRGQGRHEQYV. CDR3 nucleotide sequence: TGTGCCAGCAGACGAGGACAGGGGAGGCACGAGCAGTACGTC.